The 30 T cell receptor beta chains below all came from one sample that was sequenced in a study of T-cell reconstitution after alpha-beta-depleted transplantation in children. A library of TCRbeta sequences, prepared with unique molecular identifiers, was generated. TCRdb reanalysed the PCR reads using MiXCR and keeps one entry per CDR3 protein. The sample consists of 600,000 to 800,000 distinct CDR3 sequences, around 13% of them appearing once. The specimen comprised PBMCs, sampled before TCRalphabeta/CD19-depleted stem cell transplant. The receptor source for this set is a girl aged 2-9 years with congenital amegakaryocytic thrombocytopenia, due to receive a stem cell transplant.

In this sample, this clonotype turned up many times. CDR3 protein: CSASFSTGGPYEQYF. The CDR3 coding sequence is TGCAGTGCTAGTTTCTCGACAGGGGGCCCCTACGAGCAGTACTTC. This chain connects TRBV20-1 to TRBJ2-7, with 10 bases fitting TRBD1. The ends lost 3 bases at V and 2 bases at J; junction bases unmatched: 7. This CDR3 is 15 amino acids long. Germline V gene data show CDR1 as DFQATT and CDR2 as SNEGSKA (reference sequence).

In this sample, this clonotype turned up a few times. V and J are TRBV11-2 and TRBJ2-7; D remains ambiguous. V lost 2 bases to trimming and J lost 2 bases, with 10 bases between them. Germline CDR1 is SGHAT and CDR2 is FQNNGV. The CDR3 is 14 amino acids. The CDR3 protein is CASSLKEITYEQYF. In nucleotides, the CDR3 is TGTGCCAGCAGCTTAAAGGAGATAACCTACGAGCAGTACTTC.

This clonotype turned up a few times. This chain joins TRBV5-1 and TRBJ1-6; no reliable D call. Germline-derived CDR1 and CDR2 are SGHRS and YFSETQ. The ends were cut back, 5 bases at V and 10 bases at J, with 13 bases in the middle. CDR3 length equals 13 residues. CDR3 sequence (DNA): TGCGCCAGCAGGGCCGGGCCCGAATCACCCCTCCACTTT. Translation: CASRAGPESPLHF.

This clonotype was seen a handful of times. The V gene is TRBV19, the J gene TRBJ2-4; possibly TRBD2 for D (5 bases). The germline CDR1 and CDR2 sequences are LNHDA and SQIVND (reference sequence). The ends were cut back, 5 bases at V and 9 bases at J, with 14 bases in the middle. The CDR3 extends over 13 amino acids. The DNA of the CDR3 is TGTGCCAGTAGTGTAAATGGACGGGGCATTCAGTACTTC. Translation: CASSVNGRGIQYF.

The table lists this clonotype with a few counts. The chain couples TRBV7-9 to TRBJ1-1; D is possibly TRBD1 (5 bases). Trimming took 6 bases from V and 0 from J, leaving 8 bases between them. From germline, CDR1 is SEHNR and CDR2 FQNEAQ (reference sequence). This CDR3 has 13 residues. The CDR3 protein is CASRTDLNTEAFF. DNA for the CDR3: TGTGCCAGCAGGACAGACTTGAACACTGAAGCTTTCTTT.

In this sample, this clonotype turned up many times. The chain couples TRBV20-1 to TRBJ2-1, with D uncertain. The CDR3 extends over 14 amino acids. Between the trimmed V and J ends, which lost 6 bases and 3 bases, there was a span of 15 bases. CDR1 DFQATT and CDR2 SNEGSKA come from the germline V gene (reference sequence). CDR3 sequence: CSASDGGFYNEQFF. CDR3 coding DNA: TGCAGTGCGTCGGACGGCGGCTTCTACAATGAGCAGTTCTTC.

In this sample, this clonotype turned up many times. The gene calls are TRBV7-2 and TRBJ2-7; TRBD2 matches at 10 bases. Unmatched junction bases numbered 8, after V lost 4 bases and J lost 5 bases. Per germline, CDR1 SGHTA and CDR2 FQGNSA. The CDR3 length is 15 residues. CDR3 residues: CASSSLAGEIHEQYF. In nucleotides, the CDR3 is TGTGCCAGCAGCTCTCTAGCGGGAGAAATCCACGAGCAGTACTTC.

This clonotype was observed many times. The rearrangement uses TRBV11-2 and TRBJ2-1; 7 bases map to TRBD2. Per germline, CDR1 SGHAT and CDR2 FQNNGV. V shed 3 bases and J 8 bases; nucleotides not matched to a gene: 10. The CDR3 is made up of 15 amino acids. CDR3 DNA sequence: TGTGCCAGCAGCTTCTCTAGCGGCTTAAGCGATGAGCAGTTCTTC. This sequence encodes CASSFSSGLSDEQFF.

This clonotype was picked up many times. The CDR3 loop reads CSASLAGGLADTQYF. The CDR3 coding sequence is TGCAGTGCCAGTCTAGCGGGAGGGTTGGCAGATACGCAGTATTTT. V and J are TRBV20-1 and TRBJ2-3, with 12 bases that match TRBD2. The CDR3 length is 15 residues. The germline gives CDR1 DFQATT, CDR2 SNEGSKA (reference sequence). V shed 6 bases and J 4 bases; nucleotides not matched to a gene: 8.

This clonotype was counted many times. The V call is TRBV12-3 or TRBV12-4, the J call TRBJ1-5; 11 bases line up with TRBD1. The CDR3 spans 20 residues. The V segment lost 5 bases and the J segment 0 bases; nucleotides outside the gene matches: 15. CDR3 amino acids: CASSPVPGTGGIGSNQPQHF. The DNA of the CDR3 is TGTGCCAGCAGTCCTGTCCCGGGGACAGGGGGTATCGGTAGCAATCAGCCCCAGCATTTT.

The gene calls are TRBV20-1 and TRBJ2-5; 9 bases map to TRBD2. The CDR3 has 14 amino acids. Trimming cost V 0 bases and J 4 bases; bases outside gene matches: 3. Germline lookup yields CDR1 DFQATT and CDR2 SNEGSKA (reference sequence). As DNA, the CDR3 is TGCAGTGCTAGAGATGAACTAGCGGGAGAGACCCAGTACTTC. This codes for CSARDELAGETQYF.

This clonotype was counted at least ten times. For the CDR3, the DNA is TGCGCCAGCAGCCTAACAGGGATACCTGAAGCTTTCTTT. It is translated as CASSLTGIPEAFF. The J gene is TRBJ1-1, the V gene TRBV5-1; a possible D gene is TRBD1 (6 bases). V was shortened by 4 bases and J by 6 bases, with 13 bases between the two germline ends. The germline CDR1 and CDR2 sequences are SGHRS and YFSETQ. The CDR3 is made up of 13 amino acids. Using reference TRBV5-1 and TRBJ1-1 for the parts outside the CDR3, the full variable domain is KAGVTQTPRYLIKTRGQQVTLSCSPISGHRSVSWYQQTPGQGLQFLFEYFSETQRNKGNFPGRFSGRQFSNSRSEMNVSTLELGDSALYLCASSLTGIPEAFFGQGTRLTVV.

CDR3 in amino acids: CSARLPPLAGTTLYNEQFF. The DNA for the CDR3 is TGCAGTGCTAGACTCCCACCTCTAGCGGGCACGACACTCTACAATGAGCAGTTCTTC. The chain has TRBV20-1 and TRBJ2-1, with 8 bases that match TRBD2. The V and J ends lost 2 bases and 3 bases, in that order; junction bases with no gene match: 18. Germline V lookup: CDR1 DFQATT, CDR2 SNEGSKA (reference sequence). This CDR3 is 19 amino acids long.

V gene TRBV5-1 combines with J gene TRBJ2-4; TRBD2 matches 11 bases. This CDR3 region has 19 residues. Germline V lookup: CDR1 SGHRS, CDR2 YFSETQ. V lost 3 bases and J lost 0; bases outside the gene matches: 11. CDR3 region: CASSWGLADQGLAKNIQYF. CDR3 bases: TGCGCCAGCAGCTGGGGACTAGCGGACCAGGGCCTAGCCAAAAACATTCAGTACTTC.

The genes are TRBV27 and TRBJ2-3, with D hard to call. Trimming cost V 5 bases and J 7 bases, with 13 bases left between them. This CDR3 region has 13 residues. Germline V CDR1 and CDR2: MNHEY, SMNVEV (reference sequence). CDR3 sequence reads: CASSTDAGYTQYF. CDR3 nucleotides: TGTGCCAGCAGTACCGACGCCGGGTATACGCAGTATTTT.

There are many counts of this clonotype. The rearrangement links TRBV5-1 to TRBJ2-3; D not certain. The V and J ends lost 4 bases and 2 bases respectively, with 5 bases between them. Germline CDR1 is SGHRS and CDR2 is YFSETQ. This CDR3 has 12 amino acids. CDR3 DNA sequence: TGCGCCAGCAGCCAATTCACAGATACGCAGTATTTT. Translating it yields CASSQFTDTQYF.

The CDR3 protein is CASSTLTDRGYEQFF. For the CDR3, the DNA is TGTGCCAGCAGCACTCTCACCGACAGGGGATATGAGCAGTTCTTC. The chain employs TRBV21-1 and TRBJ2-1; the table names TRBD1, a call not compared with the DNA. TRBV21-1 is recorded as a pseudogene. This CDR3 contains 15 residues.

This clonotype has a count of ten or more. The J gene is TRBJ2-4, the V gene TRBV18; 7 bases agree with TRBD1. Germline CDR1 reads KGHSH; CDR2 reads LQKENI. V trimming: 3 bases; J trimming: 8 bases; junction bases outside the gene matches: 7. This CDR3 has 14 residues. CDR3 in amino acids: CASSPRQGRDIQYF. CDR3 bases: TGTGCCAGCTCACCCCGACAGGGAAGGGACATTCAGTACTTC.

This chain uses TRBV5-1 with TRBJ2-4, with no clear D. The V and J ends lost 2 bases and 5 bases respectively, with 14 bases between them. The germline gives CDR1 SGHRS, CDR2 YFSETQ. The CDR3 loop spans 15 amino acids. The CDR3 loop is CASSLTAGRENIQYF. In DNA, the CDR3 is TGCGCCAGCAGCTTAACCGCCGGCCGAGAAAACATTCAGTACTTC.

This clonotype was seen a few times. The J gene is TRBJ2-1, the V gene TRBV13, with 10 positions matching TRBD2. V lost 4 bases and J lost 6; bases outside the gene matches: 12. Germline V gene sequence: CDR1 PRHDT, CDR2 FYEKMQ (reference sequence). The CDR3 loop spans 17 amino acids. The CDR3 loop reads CASSSIALAGGGNEQFF. In DNA form, the CDR3 reads TGTGCCAGCAGCTCCATTGCCTTAGCGGGAGGTGGCAATGAGCAGTTCTTC.

The chain has TRBV5-1 and TRBJ2-2; 7 nucleotides agree with TRBD1. Trimming took 0 bases from V and 0 from J; bases not matched to a gene: 5. The CDR3 is made up of 17 amino acids. The germline V gene encodes CDR1 SGHRS and CDR2 YFSETQ. For the CDR3, the DNA is TGCGCCAGCAGCTTGGCCACTGGACAGGCGAACACCGGGGAGCTGTTTTTT. The encoded protein is CASSLATGQANTGELFF.

This chain connects TRBV27 to TRBJ2-2, with TRBD1 identical over 9 bases. The CDR3 sequence is 16 residues long. The V segment lost 4 bases and the J segment 5 bases; nucleotides outside the gene matches: 8. Per germline, CDR1 MNHEY and CDR2 SMNVEV (reference sequence). CDR3 sequence: CASSSSPTGGTGELFF. The CDR3, as DNA: TGTGCCAGCAGTTCCTCTCCGACAGGGGGTACCGGGGAGCTGTTTTTT.

The table lists this clonotype with a few counts. This rearrangement joins TRBV20-1 to TRBJ2-7; TRBD1 matches at 9 bases. The germline V gene encodes CDR1 DFQATT and CDR2 SNEGSKA (reference sequence). With V trimmed by 4 bases and J by 6 bases, 7 bases remained unmatched. The CDR3 consists of 13 residues. Written as DNA, the CDR3 is TGCAGTGCTAATAACAGGGGGCGCGGCGAGCAGTACTTC. This gives the protein CSANNRGRGEQYF.

The chain recombines TRBV6-2 or TRBV6-3 with TRBJ2-7, with TRBD2 matching 13 bases. The CDR3 runs to 18 residues. The germline gives CDR1 MNHEY, CDR2 SVGEGT. V was pared by 8 bases and J by 5 bases, with 18 bases of the junction left unmatched. CDR3 in amino acids: CASGLHWGTSGTRNEQYF. CDR3 DNA: TGTGCCAGCGGGCTCCACTGGGGGACTAGCGGGACTCGGAACGAGCAGTACTTC.

This clonotype has just a few counts. This chain connects TRBV2 to TRBJ2-2, with D possibly TRBD2 on 6 matching bases. V was clipped by 7 bases and J by 3 bases, with 9 bases between them. Germline V gene lookup returns CDR1 SNHLY and CDR2 FYNNEI. CDR3 length equals 13 residues. CDR3 residues: CASKEGYTGELFF. For the CDR3, the DNA is TGTGCCAGCAAGGAGGGGTACACCGGGGAGCTGTTTTTT. The variable domain in full, completed from reference TRBV2 and TRBJ2-2, reads EPEVTQTPSHQVTQMGQEVILRCVPISNHLYFYWYRQILGQKVEFLVSFYNNEISEKSEIFDDQFSVERPDGSNFTLKIRSTKLEDSAMYFCASKEGYTGELFFGEGSRLTVL.

This clonotype has more than one count but fewer than ten. DNA of the CDR3: TGCGCCAGCAGTCTGGGAGGCGGGGGATCCGAAAAACTGTTTTTT. Residues: CASSLGGGGSEKLFF. The chain combines TRBV5-1 with TRBJ1-4, with D maybe TRBD1 (5 bases). The CDR3 length is 15 residues. V lost 5 bases and J 8 bases, leaving 19 bases between the germline ends. CDR1 is SGHRS, CDR2 YFSETQ, per germline. Full variable domain (missing parts from reference TRBV5-1 and TRBJ1-4): KAGVTQTPRYLIKTRGQQVTLSCSPISGHRSVSWYQQTPGQGLQFLFEYFSETQRNKGNFPGRFSGRQFSNSRSEMNVSTLELGDSALYLCASSLGGGGSEKLFFGSGTQLSVL.

This clonotype was observed at least ten times. The V call is TRBV5-1, the J call TRBJ1-2; D ambiguous. V lost 3 bases, J lost 6 bases, and 9 bases lay in between. This CDR3 is built from 12 residues. The germline CDR1 and CDR2 sequences are SGHRS and YFSETQ. DNA for the CDR3: TGCGCCAGCAGCTCCTCCGGGGATGGCTACACCTTC. Translating it yields CASSSSGDGYTF.

As for this clonotype: A clone one base away is much larger, so this may be a read error. The chain carries TRBV6-2 or TRBV6-3 and TRBJ2-7; TRBD2 matches 8 bases. Germline V gives CDR1 MNHEY, CDR2 SVGEGT. The CDR3 consists of 13 residues. CDR3 bases: TGTGCCAGCAACTTAGCGGGAACCTACGAGCCGTACTTC. Translating it yields CASNLAGTYEPYF.

The chain couples TRBV5-1 to TRBJ2-7; D may be TRBD1 (6 bases). The CDR3 spans 15 residues. V lost 4 bases to trimming and J lost 4 bases, with 18 bases between them. Germline CDR1 is SGHRS and CDR2 is YFSETQ. In DNA form, the CDR3 reads TGCGCCAGCAGCCCCGGCCCGGGACACCTTTACGAGCAGTACTTC. Encoded protein: CASSPGPGHLYEQYF.

This clonotype was detected many times. The rearrangement joins TRBV20-1 to TRBJ2-1, with D unclear. V gave up 6 bases and J gave up 8 bases, with 20 bases separating them. Germline V gene data show CDR1 as DFQATT and CDR2 as SNEGSKA (reference sequence). This CDR3 spans 14 amino acids. The chain's CDR3 is CSAFDPIRGDEQFF. The CDR3 coding sequence is TGCAGTGCCTTCGATCCCATTAGAGGCGATGAGCAGTTCTTC.